Detailed here is one TCR beta chain. Antigen specificity is unknown. The data were obtained in a study of T cell responses to AZD1222 COVID-19 vaccine. Study-wide points: Most donors were white British and more were female, and clonal diversity was possibly underestimated. Close to half of spike-specific TCRs reportedly recognize unmutated variant regions. Repertoire samples came only from after the peak T cell response.

The CDR3 runs 14 residues. The V and J ends lost 4 bases and 10 bases, in that order; junction bases with no gene match: 7. Germline assignment: CDR1 MNHEY and CDR2 SMNVEV (reference sequence). The method was immunoSEQ multiplex PCR; TCRdb's version includes in-frame clones alone and lacks a portion of them. The sample has 130,000 to 150,000 clones; 88% are singletons. This clonotype was obtained from an adult in good health. The source was peripheral blood, collected on day 0 of AZD1222 vaccination. This chain uses TRBV27 with TRBJ1-6, with 7 bases identical to TRBD1. CDR3 sequence reads: CASSSRQGGSPLHF. CDR3 in DNA: TGTGCCAGCAGTTCTCGACAGGGCGGCTCACCCCTCCACTTT.